A single sample gave rise to the 31 T cell receptor beta chains below, sequenced in a study of blood T cell repertoires in COVID-19. Clones were read by immunoSEQ multiplex PCR, and TCRdb kept only the in-frame ones, dropping some. The sample yields 150,000 to 200,000 clones, around 83% seen once. The sequencing sample was made of peripheral blood. The receptors were sampled from a woman at least 80 years old in a cohort sampled during active or convalescent COVID-19.

The chain uses TRBV7-9 and TRBJ1-1, with 7 nucleotides matching TRBD1. Germline assignment: CDR1 SEHNR and CDR2 FQNEAQ (reference sequence). This CDR3 has 18 residues. Unmatched junction bases numbered 14, after V lost 4 bases and J lost 0 bases. The CDR3, as DNA: TGTGCCAGCAGCTCAAGAAGGGGACAGCACCTCATGAACACTGAAGCTTTCTTT. This sequence encodes CASSSRRGQHLMNTEAFF. The whole variable domain, remainder taken from reference TRBV7-9 and TRBJ1-1, is DTGVSQNPRHKITKRGQNVTFRCDPISEHNRLYWYRQTLGQGPEFLTYFQNEAQLEKSRLLSDRFSAERPKGSFSTLEIQRTEQGDSAMYLCASSSRRGQHLMNTEAFFGQGTRLTVV.

The chain carries TRBV24-1 and TRBJ2-1; 7 bases agree with TRBD2. This CDR3 has 16 amino acids. After removal of 5 bases from V and 0 bases from J, the junction contained 6 bases not matched to a gene. The germline V gene encodes CDR1 KGHDR and CDR2 SFDVKD. The CDR3 reads CATSATLADSYNEQFF. The DNA of the CDR3 is TGTGCCACCAGTGCCACGCTAGCGGACTCCTACAATGAGCAGTTCTTC.

The chain links TRBV5-4 to TRBJ2-5; possible D gene TRBD1, 5 bases. CDR1 is SGHNT, CDR2 YYREEE, per germline (reference sequence). The CDR3 totals 16 residues. Trimming shortened V by 2 bases and J by 1 base, and 15 bases separated the two germline ends. CDR3 coding DNA: TGTGCCAGCAGCTTTCTTGGTCGACAGTCCCAAGAGACCCAGTACTTC. Translation: CASSFLGRQSQETQYF.

The chain links TRBV7-9 to TRBJ1-2, with D possibly matching TRBD1 (5 bases). The CDR3 length is 11 residues. Germline CDR1 SEHNR, CDR2 FQNEAQ (reference sequence). V was shortened by 6 bases and J by 5 bases, with 7 bases between the two germline ends. As DNA, the CDR3 is TGTGCCAGCAGTAGACAGTATGGCTACACCTTC. Amino acid sequence: CASSRQYGYTF.

The V and J genes are TRBV18 and TRBJ1-2, with 8 bases that match TRBD1. From germline, CDR1 is KGHSH and CDR2 LQKENI. Trimming at V came to 3 bases and at J to 7 bases, leaving 7 bases not matched to a gene. CDR3 length: 14 residues. As DNA, the CDR3 is TGTGCCAGCTCACCCCAGGACAGGGCAGGTGGCTACACCTTC. Translation gives CASSPQDRAGGYTF.

The J gene is TRBJ1-4, the V gene TRBV28, with 7 bases identical to TRBD1. The CDR3 contains 17 residues. Germline CDR1 is MDHEN and CDR2 is SYDVKM. The trim removed 5 bases at V and 7 bases at J, leaving 16 bases unmatched. CDR3 nucleotides: TGTGCCAGCAGTCCCCCCGGGACAGAAGATTTTTTTGAAAAACTGTTTTTT. This translates into CASSPPGTEDFFEKLFF.

The CDR3 here is CASSLSRGLNQNYGYTF. The CDR3 nucleotides are TGTGCCAGCAGCTTAAGTAGGGGGCTAAATCAGAACTATGGCTACACCTTC. The genes are TRBV7-9 and TRBJ1-2; TRBD1 aligns across 7 bases. Germline-derived CDR1 and CDR2 are SEHNR and FQNEAQ (reference sequence). Unmatched junction bases numbered 11, after V lost 2 bases and J lost 2 bases. The CDR3 has 17 amino acids. Together with reference TRBV7-9 and TRBJ1-2, the CDR3 gives the full variable domain: DTGVSQNPRHKITKRGQNVTFRCDPISEHNRLYWYRQTLGQGPEFLTYFQNEAQLEKSRLLSDRFSAERPKGSFSTLEIQRTEQGDSAMYLCASSLSRGLNQNYGYTFGSGTRLTVV.

The chain combines TRBV7-9 with TRBJ1-6; 7 positions agree with TRBD1. Germline CDR1 is SEHNR and CDR2 is FQNEAQ (reference sequence). V lost 4 bases to trimming and J lost 7 bases; unmatched junction nucleotides: 13. This CDR3 is 17 amino acids long. DNA for the CDR3: TGTGCCAGCAGCTACAAGCCGCGGGGGGACAGCAATTCACCCCTCCACTTT. This translates into CASSYKPRGDSNSPLHF.

The chain uses TRBV19 and TRBJ2-1; possibly TRBD2 for D (5 bases). The CDR3 contains 16 residues. Germline values: CDR1 LNHDA, CDR2 SQIVND (reference sequence). Trimming took 7 bases from V and 5 from J, leaving 21 bases between them. The CDR3 region has the DNA TGTGCCAGTACTCTAGCACTCCGACCGCTCAACAATGAGCAGTTCTTC. Amino acids: CASTLALRPLNNEQFF.

The J gene is TRBJ2-1, the V gene TRBV18; no definite D call. The germline gives CDR1 KGHSH, CDR2 LQKENI. This CDR3 has 16 residues. With 3 bases removed from V and 5 bases from J, the gap between germline ends came to 17 bases. In nucleotides, the CDR3 is TGTGCCAGCTCACCGTCTCGCAGGCAGGTAAACAATGAGCAGTTCTTC. It codes for CASSPSRRQVNNEQFF.

The rearrangement uses TRBV7-9 and TRBJ2-3, with 8 nucleotides matching TRBD1. Germline V gives CDR1 SEHNR, CDR2 FQNEAQ (reference sequence). The trim removed 7 bases at V and 3 bases at J, leaving 9 bases unmatched. CDR3 length: 15 residues. CDR3 sequence: CASTTPRQGTDTQYF. In nucleotides, the CDR3 is TGTGCCAGCACCACCCCACGACAGGGGACAGATACGCAGTATTTT.

The V gene is TRBV7-2, the J gene TRBJ2-3; 7 positions match TRBD1. CDR1 is SGHTA and CDR2 is FQGNSA in the germline V gene. V was clipped by 0 bases and J by 0 bases; unmatched bases: 3. This CDR3 comprises 16 residues. The CDR3 nucleotides read TGTGCCAGCAGCTTAGCCCGGGACAGTAGCACAGATACGCAGTATTTT. This sequence encodes CASSLARDSSTDTQYF.

The chain recombines TRBV7-9 with TRBJ1-1; 8 bases agree with TRBD1. The CDR3 covers 15 residues. CDR1 is SEHNR, CDR2 FQNEAQ, per germline (reference sequence). V shed 0 bases, J shed 4 bases, and the junction held 4 bases outside the gene matches. In nucleotides, the CDR3 is TGTGCCAGCAGCTTAGCCCAGGGGGCATTCACTGAAGCTTTCTTT. The encoded protein is CASSLAQGAFTEAFF.

The table lists this clone with a few counts. V usage is TRBV4-2 and J usage is TRBJ1-2; tentatively, D is TRBD1 (6 bases). The V and J ends lost 2 bases and 6 bases respectively, with 16 bases between them. Looked up from germline, CDR1 is LGHNA and CDR2 is YNFKEQ. This CDR3 has 15 residues. CDR3 loop: CASSQRQGNLDGYTF. For the CDR3, the DNA is TGTGCCAGCAGCCAACGTCAGGGGAATCTGGATGGCTACACCTTC.

The chain joins TRBV18 to TRBJ1-1, with 11 nucleotides matching TRBD1. The V gene end was trimmed by 5 bases and the J gene end by 5 bases; junction bases not matched to a gene: 4. The CDR3 is 14 residues long. The germline V gene has CDR1 KGHSH and CDR2 LQKENI. The CDR3 DNA reads TGTGCCAGCTCATACGGACAGGGGGCGACTGAAGCTTTCTTT. Translating gives CASSYGQGATEAFF.

V and J are TRBV4-1 and TRBJ2-2; 10 bases fit TRBD2. CDR3 length: 17 residues. CDR1 is MGHRA, CDR2 YSYEKL, per germline. V was clipped by 1 base and J by 1 base; unmatched bases: 3. The CDR3 reads CASSQARLAGNTGELFF. CDR3 in DNA: TGCGCCAGCAGCCAAGCCCGACTAGCGGGGAACACCGGGGAGCTGTTTTTT.

The chain employs TRBV6-5 and TRBJ1-1; D uncertain. Germline-derived CDR1 and CDR2 are MNHEY and SVGAGI. The CDR3 extends over 13 amino acids. Trimming removed 6 bases from V and 1 base from J, with 9 bases in between. The CDR3 DNA sequence: TGTGCCAGCAGGCCACCCGGGAACACTGAAGCTTTCTTT. It encodes CASRPPGNTEAFF.

In this sample, this clone turned up a few times. The rearrangement joins TRBV6-2 or TRBV6-3 to TRBJ1-5, with D perhaps TRBD1 (5 bases). Between the trimmed V and J ends, which lost 5 bases and 7 bases, there was a span of 18 bases. CDR1 and CDR2 (germline): MNHEY, SVGEGT. The CDR3 is 15 amino acids. The CDR3 sequence: CASSTPSGDLQPQHF. The CDR3 DNA is TGTGCCAGCAGTACCCCCTCCGGGGACTTGCAGCCCCAGCATTTT.

The gene calls are TRBV30 and TRBJ1-2, with 7 bases matching TRBD1. CDR1 and CDR2 (germline): GTSNPN, SVGIG (reference sequence). This CDR3 comprises 13 residues. V was pared by 2 bases and J by 4 bases, with 4 bases of the junction left unmatched. The CDR3: CAWSRQGTYGYTF. The CDR3 coding sequence is TGTGCCTGGAGTAGACAGGGTACCTATGGCTACACCTTC.

CDR3 residues: CASSRILTDTEAFF. CDR3 DNA sequence: TGTGCCAGCAGCCGCATCCTGACAGACACTGAAGCTTTCTTT. The genes are TRBV9 and TRBJ1-1; possible D gene TRBD1, 5 bases. The CDR3 totals 14 residues. V was cut by 4 bases and J by 3 bases, with 13 bases left in between. Germline V gives CDR1 SGDLS, CDR2 YYNGEE.

The J gene is TRBJ1-2, the V gene TRBV4-3, with D possibly being TRBD1 (5 bases). Trimming took 0 bases from V and 8 from J, leaving 19 bases between them. The CDR3 consists of 16 residues. CDR1 is LGHNA, CDR2 YSLEER, per germline. The CDR3 region is CASSQDPGTGGLGYTF. The CDR3 nucleotides are TGCGCCAGCAGCCAAGATCCCGGGACGGGGGGACTGGGCTACACCTTC.

The chain carries TRBV19 and TRBJ1-3; D perhaps matches TRBD1 (5 bases). Trimming took 7 bases from V and 0 from J, leaving 10 bases between them. The CDR3 has 14 amino acids. Germline lookup yields CDR1 LNHDA and CDR2 SQIVND (reference sequence). In DNA, the CDR3 is TGTGCCAGTACAGGGCCAAACTCTGGAAACACCATATATTTT. This codes for CASTGPNSGNTIYF.

This clone was detected only once. V and J are TRBV5-4 and TRBJ1-6, with 12 bases aligning to TRBD1. The germline V gene has CDR1 SGHNT and CDR2 YYREEE (reference sequence). With V trimmed by 0 bases and J by 9 bases, 7 bases remained unmatched. CDR3 size: 17 residues. CDR3 in DNA: TGTGCCAGCAGCTTGGTTGGGACAGGGGGCATCGGTTCACCCCTCCACTTT. It translates to CASSLVGTGGIGSPLHF.

This rearrangement joins TRBV5-5 to TRBJ2-7; tentative D call: TRBD2 (6 bases). The CDR3 sequence is 15 residues long. Germline CDR1 and CDR2: SGHKS and YYEKEE (reference sequence). With 0 bases removed from V and 3 bases from J, the gap between germline ends came to 13 bases. CDR3 in DNA: TGTGCCAGCAGCTTGGGTGGGGGGAACCACTACGAGCAGTACTTC. Translating it yields CASSLGGGNHYEQYF.

This clone showed up just a few times. The chain has TRBV19 and TRBJ1-5, with 7 bases lining up with TRBD1. Losses at the gene ends were 2 bases for V and 0 bases for J; bases not matched to a gene: 7. CDR1 is LNHDA and CDR2 is SQIVND in the germline V gene (reference sequence). This CDR3 contains 17 residues. CDR3 region: CASSIQGDWDSNQPQHF. The CDR3 DNA follows: TGTGCCAGTAGTATACAGGGGGACTGGGATAGCAATCAGCCCCAGCATTTT.

The V call is TRBV6-2 or TRBV6-3, the J call TRBJ2-7; 9 bases align to TRBD2. The junction had 21 bases not matched to a gene; V was cut back by 5 bases and J by 7 bases. From germline, CDR1 is MNHEY and CDR2 SVGEGT. The CDR3 extends over 18 amino acids. This CDR3 reads CASSIPIKGLASPSEQYV. Here the CDR3 DNA reads TGTGCCAGCAGTATACCAATAAAAGGACTAGCGAGTCCTAGTGAGCAGTACGTC.

The sample holds one count of this clone. This chain uses TRBV19 with TRBJ2-3, with 7 bases lining up with TRBD2. The junction had 8 bases not matched to a gene; V was cut back by 4 bases and J by 1 base. The CDR3 spans 16 residues. The germline CDR1 and CDR2 sequences are LNHDA and SQIVND (reference sequence). CDR3 nucleotides: TGTGCCAGTAGTAGTATGGCGGGAGTGGGCACAGATACGCAGTATTTT. Translated: CASSSMAGVGTDTQYF. Based on the CDR3 plus reference TRBV19 and TRBJ2-3, the full variable domain is DGGITQSPKYLFRKEGQNVTLSCEQNLNHDAMYWYRQDPGQGLRLIYYSQIVNDFQKGDIAEGYSVSREKKESFPLTVTSAQKNPTAFYLCASSSMAGVGTDTQYFGPGTRLTVL.

The CDR3 DNA sequence: TGTGCCAGCAGTTTACCCGGGAACACCGGGGAGCTGTTTTTT. It translates to CASSLPGNTGELFF. V and J are TRBV28 and TRBJ2-2; D is uncertain. Germline CDR1 and CDR2: MDHEN and SYDVKM. The V gene lost 2 bases and the J gene lost 1 base, with 5 bases spanning the gap. This CDR3 is 14 amino acids long.

In DNA form, the CDR3 reads TGTGCCAGCACCCCGAGGGGAGAGGAGGGGCAGTTCTTC. It specifies CASTPRGEEGQFF. The V and J genes are TRBV5-4 and TRBJ2-1; maybe TRBD2 (6 bases). This CDR3 spans 13 amino acids. V was trimmed by 6 bases and J by 12 bases, leaving 19 bases between them. In germline, CDR1 is SGHNT, CDR2 YYREEE (reference sequence).

The chain combines TRBV6-1 with TRBJ1-2; TRBD1 is a possible D gene (5 bases). The germline CDR1 and CDR2 sequences are MNHNS and SASEGT. This CDR3 has 14 residues. V was shortened by 3 bases and J by 4 bases, with 12 bases between the two germline ends. Here the CDR3 reads CASSEGGVAYGYTF. In nucleotides, the CDR3 is TGTGCCAGCAGTGAGGGAGGGGTGGCCTATGGCTACACCTTC.

In this sample, this clone turned up once. The chain has TRBV6-2 or TRBV6-3 and TRBJ1-3; TRBD1 matches at 7 bases. The CDR3 length is 16 residues. The V gene end was trimmed by 7 bases and the J gene end by 10 bases; junction bases not matched to a gene: 19. Germline V lookup: CDR1 MNHEY, CDR2 SVGEGT. In DNA, the CDR3 is TGTGCCAGCAACCCGCAACAGGGGACCATTGCGTCGACCATATATTTT. Translating it yields CASNPQQGTIASTIYF.